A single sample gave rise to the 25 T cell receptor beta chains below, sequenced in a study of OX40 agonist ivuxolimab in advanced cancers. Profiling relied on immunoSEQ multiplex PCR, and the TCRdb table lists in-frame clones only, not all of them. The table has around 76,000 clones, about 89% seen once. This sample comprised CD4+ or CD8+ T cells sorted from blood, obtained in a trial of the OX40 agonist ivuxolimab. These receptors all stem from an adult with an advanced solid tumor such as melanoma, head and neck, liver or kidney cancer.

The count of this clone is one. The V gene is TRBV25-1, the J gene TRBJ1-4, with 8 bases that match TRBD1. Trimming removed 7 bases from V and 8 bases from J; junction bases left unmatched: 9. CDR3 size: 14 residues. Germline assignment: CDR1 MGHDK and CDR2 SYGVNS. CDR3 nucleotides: TGTGCCAGCATGGAGGCAGGGGGCCCCGAAAAACTGTTTTTT. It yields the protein CASMEAGGPEKLFF.

This CDR3 is CASSLGDYGYTF. The CDR3 bases are TGTGCCAGCAGCTTAGGGGACTATGGCTACACCTTC. V gene TRBV7-9 combines with J gene TRBJ1-2; D gene ambiguous. Germline CDR1 and CDR2: SEHNR and FQNEAQ (reference sequence). The CDR3 extends over 12 amino acids. Trimming took 1 base from V and 3 from J, leaving 3 bases between them.

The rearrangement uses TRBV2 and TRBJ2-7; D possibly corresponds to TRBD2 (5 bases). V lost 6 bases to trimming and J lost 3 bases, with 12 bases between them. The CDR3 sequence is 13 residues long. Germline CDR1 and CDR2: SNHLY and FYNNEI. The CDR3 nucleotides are TGTGCCAGCAGCCTAACTAGAAACTACGAGCAGTACTTC. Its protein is CASSLTRNYEQYF.

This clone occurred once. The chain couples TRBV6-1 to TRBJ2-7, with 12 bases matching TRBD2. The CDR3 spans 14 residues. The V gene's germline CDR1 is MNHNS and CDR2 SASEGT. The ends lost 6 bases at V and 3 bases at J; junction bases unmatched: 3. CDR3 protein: CASRRLAGDYEQYF. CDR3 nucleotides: TGTGCCAGCAGGCGACTAGCGGGGGACTACGAGCAGTACTTC.

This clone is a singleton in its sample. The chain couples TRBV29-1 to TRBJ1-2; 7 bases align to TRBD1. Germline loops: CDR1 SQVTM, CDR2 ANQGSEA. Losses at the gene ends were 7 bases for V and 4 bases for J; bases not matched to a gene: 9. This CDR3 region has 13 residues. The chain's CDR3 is CSGGEGATYGYTF. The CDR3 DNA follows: TGCAGCGGAGGGGAGGGGGCGACCTATGGCTACACCTTC.

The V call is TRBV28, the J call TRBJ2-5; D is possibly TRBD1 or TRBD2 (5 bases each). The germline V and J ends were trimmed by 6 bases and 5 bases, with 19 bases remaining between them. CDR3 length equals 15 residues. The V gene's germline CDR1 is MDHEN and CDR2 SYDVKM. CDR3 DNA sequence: TGTGCCAGCAGACCCGGGGACCATCGTGGGGAGACCCAGTACTTC. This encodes CASRPGDHRGETQYF.

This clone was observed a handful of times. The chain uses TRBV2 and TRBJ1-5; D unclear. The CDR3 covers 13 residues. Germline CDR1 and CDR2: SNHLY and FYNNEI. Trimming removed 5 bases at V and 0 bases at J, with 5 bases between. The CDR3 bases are TGTGCCAGCAGTCCTAATAGCAATCAGCCCCAGCATTTT. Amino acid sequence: CASSPNSNQPQHF. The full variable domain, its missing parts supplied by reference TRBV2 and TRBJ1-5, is EPEVTQTPSHQVTQMGQEVILRCVPISNHLYFYWYRQILGQKVEFLVSFYNNEISEKSEIFDDQFSVERPDGSNFTLKIRSTKLEDSAMYFCASSPNSNQPQHFGDGTRLSIL.

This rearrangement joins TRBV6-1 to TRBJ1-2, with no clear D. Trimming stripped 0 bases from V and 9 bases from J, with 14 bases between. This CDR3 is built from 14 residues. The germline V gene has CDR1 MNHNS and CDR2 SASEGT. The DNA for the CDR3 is TGTGCCAGCAGTGAAGCGCAGTGGGCCGGGAGCTACACCTTC. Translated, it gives CASSEAQWAGSYTF.

Here the CDR3 reads CASSYRGLVPFNEQFF. CDR3 nucleotide sequence: TGTGCCAGCAGTTACCGGGGACTAGTCCCCTTCAATGAGCAGTTCTTC. The J gene is TRBJ2-1, the V gene TRBV6-6; 8 bases map to TRBD2. The CDR3 runs 16 residues. Germline V gene lookup returns CDR1 MNHNY and CDR2 SVGAGI (reference sequence). Trimming removed 2 bases from V and 6 bases from J; junction bases left unmatched: 9.

Written as DNA, the CDR3 is TGTGCCAGCAGTTCAGGACAGGGAGGTCAGCCCCAGCATTTT. Translating it yields CASSSGQGGQPQHF. The genes are TRBV28 and TRBJ1-5; the match to TRBD1 covers 8 bases. CDR1 and CDR2 (germline): MDHEN, SYDVKM. CDR3 length: 14 amino acids. Trimming cost V 4 bases and J 6 bases; bases outside gene matches: 5.

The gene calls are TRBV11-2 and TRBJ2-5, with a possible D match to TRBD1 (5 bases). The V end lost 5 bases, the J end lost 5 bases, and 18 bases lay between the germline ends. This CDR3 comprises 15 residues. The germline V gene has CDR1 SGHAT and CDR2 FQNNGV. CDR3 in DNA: TGTGCCAGCAGCCCAAGGGGTTGGAACACGGAGACCCAGTACTTC. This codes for CASSPRGWNTETQYF.

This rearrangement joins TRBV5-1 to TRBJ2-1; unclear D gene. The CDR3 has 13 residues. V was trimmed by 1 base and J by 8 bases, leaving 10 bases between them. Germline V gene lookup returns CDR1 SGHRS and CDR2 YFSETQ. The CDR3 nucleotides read TGCGCCAGCAGCTTGTCATCCGGCGATGAGCAGTTCTTC. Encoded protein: CASSLSSGDEQFF.

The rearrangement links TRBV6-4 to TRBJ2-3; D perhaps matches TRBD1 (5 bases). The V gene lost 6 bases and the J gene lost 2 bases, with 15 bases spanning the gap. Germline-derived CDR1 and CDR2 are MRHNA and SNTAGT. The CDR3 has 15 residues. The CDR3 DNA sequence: TGTGCCAGCAGCCCCTGGGGCCGGAACACAGATACGCAGTATTTT. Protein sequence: CASSPWGRNTDTQYF.

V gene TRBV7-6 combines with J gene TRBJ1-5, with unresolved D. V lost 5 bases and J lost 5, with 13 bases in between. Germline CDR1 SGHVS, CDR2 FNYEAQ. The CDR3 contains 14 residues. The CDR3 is CASSAGSGYQPQHF. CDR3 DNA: TGTGCCAGCAGCGCCGGGAGTGGGTATCAGCCCCAGCATTTT.

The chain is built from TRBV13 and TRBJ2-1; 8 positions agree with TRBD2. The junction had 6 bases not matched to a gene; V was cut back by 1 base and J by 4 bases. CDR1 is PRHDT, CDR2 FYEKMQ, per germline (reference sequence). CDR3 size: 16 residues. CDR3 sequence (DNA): TGTGCCAGCAGCTTAGTCGGGCGGGGGGCTTACAATGAGCAGTTCTTC. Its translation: CASSLVGRGAYNEQFF.

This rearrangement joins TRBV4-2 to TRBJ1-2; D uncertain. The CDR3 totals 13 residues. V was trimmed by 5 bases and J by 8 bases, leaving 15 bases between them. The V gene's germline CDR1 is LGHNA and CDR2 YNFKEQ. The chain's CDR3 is CASSSTVVGGYTF. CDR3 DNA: TGTGCCAGCAGCTCCACCGTCGTCGGAGGCTACACCTTC.

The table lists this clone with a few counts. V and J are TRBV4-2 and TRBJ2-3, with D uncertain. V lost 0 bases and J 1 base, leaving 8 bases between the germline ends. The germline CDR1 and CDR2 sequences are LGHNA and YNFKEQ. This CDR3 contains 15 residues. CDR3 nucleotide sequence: TGTGCCAGCAGCCAAGACAGTCATCGCACAGATACGCAGTATTTT. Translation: CASSQDSHRTDTQYF.

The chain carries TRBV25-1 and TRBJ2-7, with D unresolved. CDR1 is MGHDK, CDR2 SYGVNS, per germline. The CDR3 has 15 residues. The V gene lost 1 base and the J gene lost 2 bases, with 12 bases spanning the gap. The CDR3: CASSESRRETYEQYF. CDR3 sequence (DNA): TGTGCCAGCAGTGAATCGCGGAGAGAAACCTACGAGCAGTACTTC.

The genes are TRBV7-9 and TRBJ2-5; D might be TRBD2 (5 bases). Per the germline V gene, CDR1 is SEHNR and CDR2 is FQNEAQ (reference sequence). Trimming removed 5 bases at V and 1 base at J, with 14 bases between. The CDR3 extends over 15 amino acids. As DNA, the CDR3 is TGTGCCAGCAGCGCGGGCGGCGCCGGCCAAGAGACCCAGTACTTC. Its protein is CASSAGGAGQETQYF.

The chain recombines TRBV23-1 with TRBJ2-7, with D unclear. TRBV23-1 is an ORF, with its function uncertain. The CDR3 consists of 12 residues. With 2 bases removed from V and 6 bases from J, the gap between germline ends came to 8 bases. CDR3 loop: CASSQEVSEQYF. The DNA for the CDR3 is TGCGCCAGCAGTCAAGAGGTAAGCGAGCAGTACTTC.

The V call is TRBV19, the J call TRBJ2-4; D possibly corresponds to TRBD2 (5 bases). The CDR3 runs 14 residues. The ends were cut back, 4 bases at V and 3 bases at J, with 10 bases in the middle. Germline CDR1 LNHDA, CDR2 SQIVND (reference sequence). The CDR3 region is CASSNGDVKNIQYF. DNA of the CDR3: TGTGCCAGTAGTAACGGGGATGTCAAAAACATTCAGTACTTC.

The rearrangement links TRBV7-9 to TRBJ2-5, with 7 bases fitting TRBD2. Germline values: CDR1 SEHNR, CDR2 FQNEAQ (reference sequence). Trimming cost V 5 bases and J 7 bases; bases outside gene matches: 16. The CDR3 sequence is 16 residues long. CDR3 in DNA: TGTGCCAGCAGCCATTGGGGGGGTCCCAGAAAAGGGACCCAGTACTTC. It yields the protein CASSHWGGPRKGTQYF. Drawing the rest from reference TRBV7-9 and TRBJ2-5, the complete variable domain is DTGVSQNPRHKITKRGQNVTFRCDPISEHNRLYWYRQTLGQGPEFLTYFQNEAQLEKSRLLSDRFSAERPKGSFSTLEIQRTEQGDSAMYLCASSHWGGPRKGTQYFGPGTRLLVL.

The CDR3 nucleotides are TGCGCCAGCAGCTCAACACAGGGGTATGGGTACGAGCAGTACTTC. Translating it yields CASSSTQGYGYEQYF. The chain carries TRBV5-1 and TRBJ2-7; 7 positions agree with TRBD1. This CDR3 spans 15 amino acids. The junction had 10 bases not matched to a gene; V was cut back by 3 bases and J by 4 bases. Germline V gene lookup returns CDR1 SGHRS and CDR2 YFSETQ.

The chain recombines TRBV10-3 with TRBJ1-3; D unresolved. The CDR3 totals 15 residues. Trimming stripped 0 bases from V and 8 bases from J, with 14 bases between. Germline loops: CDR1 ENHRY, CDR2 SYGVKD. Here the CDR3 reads CAISESGGPRYTIYF. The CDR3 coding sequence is TGTGCCATCAGTGAGTCGGGAGGCCCTCGGTACACCATATATTTT.

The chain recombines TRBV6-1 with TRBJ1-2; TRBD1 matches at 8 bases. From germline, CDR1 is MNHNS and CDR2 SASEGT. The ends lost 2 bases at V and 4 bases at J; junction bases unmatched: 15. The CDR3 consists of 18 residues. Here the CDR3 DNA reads TGTGCCAGCAGTGAATATGCAGGGGGCGAATTTACGGGCTATGGCTACACCTTC. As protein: CASSEYAGGEFTGYGYTF.